This T cell receptor beta chain was identified in a study of blood T cell repertoires in COVID-19. Study at large: Nucleic acid was either cDNA or gDNA, and it came from T cells, B-cell-depleted T cells, or PBMCs.

Germline CDR1 and CDR2: GTSNPN and SVGIG (reference sequence). This CDR3 contains 13 residues. V lost 3 bases, J lost 2 bases, and 10 bases lay in between. Some clones are missing from TCRdb's copy, which holds only in-frame ones; the method was immunoSEQ multiplex PCR. The sample records around 190,000 clones, roughly 90% being singletons. J is TRBJ1-1 and V is TRBV30; maybe TRBD1 (5 bases). What was sequenced was peripheral blood. This clonotype was obtained from a man in his fifties with COVID-19, enrolled during active disease. DNA for the CDR3: TGTGCCTGGAGGCCCGACAGTAACACTGAAGCTTTCTTT. Amino acid sequence: CAWRPDSNTEAFF.